This T cell receptor beta chain stems from a study of blood T cell repertoires in COVID-19. The CDR3 has 20 amino acids. Data came from immunoSEQ multiplex PCR; TCRdb stores just in-frame clones and leaves some out. The table includes roughly 70,000 clones, around nine tenths detected once. The chain uses TRBV21-1 and TRBJ1-4; the table names TRBD1, a call not compared with the DNA. TRBV21-1 is an annotated pseudogene. Sequencing was performed on peripheral blood. This TCR was recovered from a human donor in a cohort sampled during active COVID-19. CDR3 DNA sequence: TGTGCCAGCAGCAATTGGGGACAGGGGGGCCCGAACTCAACTAATGAAAAACTGTTTTTT. Translating it yields CASSNWGQGGPNSTNEKLFF.